Following are 14 T cell receptor beta chains from one sample sequenced in a study of blood T cell repertoires in COVID-19. Only in-frame clones appear in the TCRdb table, and some are missing; sequencing was by immunoSEQ multiplex PCR. The sample includes under 300,000 clones, nearly 90% of them seen just once. Specimen: peripheral blood. All receptors come from a woman in her forties who had recovered from COVID-19.

This chain uses TRBV9 with TRBJ2-1, with 9 bases lining up with TRBD2. V dropped 0 bases and J dropped 8; count of bases not matched to a gene: 3. CDR1 is SGDLS and CDR2 is YYNGEE in the germline V gene. The CDR3 extends over 14 amino acids. CDR3: CASSVVASGDEQFF. The CDR3 DNA reads as TGTGCCAGCAGCGTAGTCGCTAGCGGGGATGAGCAGTTCTTC.

The chain couples TRBV10-3 to TRBJ1-2; no clear D gene. Trimming removed 10 bases at V and 5 bases at J, with 11 bases between. The length of the CDR3 is 11 residues. CDR1 and CDR2 (germline): ENHRY, SYGVKD. In DNA, the CDR3 is TGTGCCAAACCTCCAGGATATGGCTACACCTTC. Protein product: CAKPPGYGYTF.

V is TRBV1 and J is TRBJ1-2; TRBD1 is taken as the D call from the table, unchecked against the DNA. TRBV1 is labeled a pseudogene. The CDR3 is 13 amino acids. The CDR3 is CTSTGQENYGYTF. The CDR3 coding sequence is TGCACCAGTACTGGACAGGAGAACTATGGCTACACCTTC.

The V call is TRBV7-2, the J call TRBJ2-5; 9 nucleotides match TRBD1. Looked up from germline, CDR1 is SGHTA and CDR2 is FQGNSA. J was trimmed by 3 bases and V by 5 bases; bases with no gene match: 4. There are 14 residues in the CDR3. The CDR3 DNA reads as TGTGCCAGCAGCCTGGGGACAGGGAAAGAGACCCAGTACTTC. Translation: CASSLGTGKETQYF.

Worth noting for this clone: One end of the junction is discordant with germline, which a read error may explain. The rearrangement joins TRBV25-1 to TRBJ1-3, with D possibly being TRBD1 (6 bases). Germline lookup yields CDR1 MGHDK and CDR2 SYGVNS. The CDR3 has 15 residues. Here the CDR3 reads CASSERTVSENTIYF. The CDR3 DNA is TGTGCCAGCAGTGAGAGGACAGTGTCTGAAAACACCATATATTTT.

The V gene is TRBV19, the J gene TRBJ1-3, with TRBD1 matching 7 bases. Trimming took 6 bases from V and 3 from J; bases not matched to a gene: 8. The CDR3 totals 15 residues. Per the germline V gene, CDR1 is LNHDA and CDR2 is SQIVND (reference sequence). The DNA for the CDR3 is TGTGCCAGTAGCCAACAGGGGAGGAGTGGAAACACCATATATTTT. Its translation is CASSQQGRSGNTIYF.

CDR3 sequence reads: CAISEGGDYTGELFF. CDR3 bases: TGTGCCATCAGTGAGGGGGGCGATTACACCGGGGAGCTGTTTTTT. The chain employs TRBV10-3 and TRBJ2-2; the D gene is possibly TRBD1 (6 bases). Looked up from germline, CDR1 is ENHRY and CDR2 is SYGVKD. This CDR3 contains 15 residues. Trimming left V 2 bases short and J 3 bases short, with 10 bases between.

The gene calls are TRBV5-1 and TRBJ1-1; no clear D gene. V was cut by 0 bases and J by 0 bases, with 6 bases left in between. Germline V gives CDR1 SGHRS, CDR2 YFSETQ. This CDR3 contains 14 residues. CDR3 sequence: CASSLANMNTEAFF. CDR3 DNA sequence: TGCGCCAGCAGCTTGGCCAACATGAACACTGAAGCTTTCTTT. Filled out from reference TRBV5-1 and TRBJ1-1, the complete variable domain reads KAGVTQTPRYLIKTRGQQVTLSCSPISGHRSVSWYQQTPGQGLQFLFEYFSETQRNKGNFPGRFSGRQFSNSRSEMNVSTLELGDSALYLCASSLANMNTEAFFGQGTRLTVV.

The CDR3 sequence: CSVEVGRGSTDTQYF. The CDR3 DNA sequence: TGCAGCGTTGAAGTGGGCAGGGGTAGCACAGATACGCAGTATTTT. V is TRBV29-1 and J is TRBJ2-3; tentatively, D is TRBD1 (6 bases). The CDR3 has 15 amino acids. From germline, CDR1 is SQVTM and CDR2 ANQGSEA. Trimming took off 1 base at V and 0 bases at J, with 11 bases between the two ends.

The chain uses TRBV5-1 and TRBJ2-7, with D possibly TRBD1 on 6 matching bases. Deletions cut 3 bases from V and 0 bases from J, with 13 bases between. The CDR3 runs 15 residues. Germline CDR1 reads SGHRS; CDR2 reads YFSETQ. CDR3 sequence (DNA): TGCGCCAGCAGCTCCGGGACACTTGGCTCCTACGAGCAGTACTTC. Translating it yields CASSSGTLGSYEQYF.

This sequence joins TRBV5-1 and TRBJ2-2, with 7 bases that match TRBD2. Germline V CDR1 and CDR2: SGHRS, YFSETQ. With 0 bases clipped from V and 0 bases from J, the junction kept 5 bases outside the gene matches. The CDR3 loop spans 17 amino acids. The CDR3 loop reads CASSLEAGPSNTGELFF. In DNA, the CDR3 is TGCGCCAGCAGCTTGGAAGCGGGGCCCTCGAACACCGGGGAGCTGTTTTTT.

V is TRBV7-9 and J is TRBJ2-7; D gene unclear. Germline CDR1 and CDR2: SEHNR and FQNEAQ (reference sequence). V gave up 0 bases and J gave up 3 bases, with 9 bases separating them. This CDR3 comprises 14 residues. The CDR3, as DNA: TGTGCCAGCAGCTTAGCGGTGGGCAGCTACGAGCAGTACTTC. This sequence encodes CASSLAVGSYEQYF.

V usage is TRBV4-3 and J usage is TRBJ2-3; D might be TRBD1 (6 bases). The CDR3 has 16 amino acids. The germline V and J ends were trimmed by 3 bases and 5 bases, with 18 bases remaining between them. Germline CDR1 reads LGHNA; CDR2 reads YSLEER. The CDR3 sequence: CASSQDPHREIDTQYF. CDR3 DNA sequence: TGCGCCAGCAGCCAGGATCCTCACAGGGAAATAGATACGCAGTATTTT.

This chain joins TRBV15 and TRBJ2-1, with 12 bases aligning to TRBD2. With V trimmed by 8 bases and J by 5 bases, 7 bases remained unmatched. Germline V lookup: CDR1 LNHNV, CDR2 YYDKDF (reference sequence). The CDR3 is 15 amino acids. The CDR3, as DNA: TGTGCCACCGAACCTACTAGCGGGGGGAACAATGAGCAGTTCTTC. Residues: CATEPTSGGNNEQFF.